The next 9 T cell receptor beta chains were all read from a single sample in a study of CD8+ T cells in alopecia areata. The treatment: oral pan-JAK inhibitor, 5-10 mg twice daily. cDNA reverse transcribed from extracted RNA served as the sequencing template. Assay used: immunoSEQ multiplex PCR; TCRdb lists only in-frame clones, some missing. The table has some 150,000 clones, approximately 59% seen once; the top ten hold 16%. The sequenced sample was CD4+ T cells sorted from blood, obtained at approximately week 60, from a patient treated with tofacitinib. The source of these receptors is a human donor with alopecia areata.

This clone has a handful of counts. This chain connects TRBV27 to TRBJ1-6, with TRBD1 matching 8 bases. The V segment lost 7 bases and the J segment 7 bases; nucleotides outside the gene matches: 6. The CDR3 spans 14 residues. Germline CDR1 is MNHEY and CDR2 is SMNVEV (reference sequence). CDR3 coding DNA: TGTGCCAGCAATAGACAGGGGCCGAATTCACCCCTCCACTTT. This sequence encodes CASNRQGPNSPLHF.

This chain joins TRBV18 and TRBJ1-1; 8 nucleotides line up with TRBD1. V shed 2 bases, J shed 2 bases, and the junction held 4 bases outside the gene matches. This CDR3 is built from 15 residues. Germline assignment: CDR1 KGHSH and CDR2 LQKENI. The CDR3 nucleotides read TGTGCCAGCTCACCAAAGGCAGGGGGCAACACTGAAGCTTTCTTT. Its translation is CASSPKAGGNTEAFF. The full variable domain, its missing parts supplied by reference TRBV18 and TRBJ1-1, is NAGVMQNPRHLVRRRGQEARLRCSPMKGHSHVYWYRQLPEEGLKFMVYLQKENIIDESGMPKERFSAEFPKEGPSILRIQQVVRGDSAAYFCASSPKAGGNTEAFFGQGTRLTVV.

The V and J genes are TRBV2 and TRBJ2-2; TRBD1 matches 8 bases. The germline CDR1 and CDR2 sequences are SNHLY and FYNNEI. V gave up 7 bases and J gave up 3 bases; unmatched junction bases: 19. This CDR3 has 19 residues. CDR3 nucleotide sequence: TGTGCCAGCATCCTGGACAGGGAGCGTCTAAACGAGTACACCGGGGAGCTGTTTTTT. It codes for CASILDRERLNEYTGELFF.

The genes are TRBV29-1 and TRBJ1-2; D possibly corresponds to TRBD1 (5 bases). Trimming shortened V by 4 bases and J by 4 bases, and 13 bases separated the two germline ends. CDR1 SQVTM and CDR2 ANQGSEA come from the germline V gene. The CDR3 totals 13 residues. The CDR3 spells CSVADSYSYGYTF. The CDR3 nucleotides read TGCAGCGTTGCTGACAGCTACTCCTATGGCTACACCTTC.

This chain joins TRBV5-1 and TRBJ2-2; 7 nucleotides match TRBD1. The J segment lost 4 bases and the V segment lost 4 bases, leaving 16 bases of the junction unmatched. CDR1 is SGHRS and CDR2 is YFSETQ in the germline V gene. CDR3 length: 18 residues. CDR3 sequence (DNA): TGCGCCAGCAGCCCGTTAAGACAGGGCCGAACGATCACCGGGGAGCTGTTTTTT. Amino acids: CASSPLRQGRTITGELFF.

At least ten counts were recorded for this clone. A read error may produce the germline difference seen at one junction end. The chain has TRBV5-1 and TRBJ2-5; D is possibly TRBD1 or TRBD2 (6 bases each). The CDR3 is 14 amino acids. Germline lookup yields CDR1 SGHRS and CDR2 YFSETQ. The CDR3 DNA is TGCGCCAGCAGCTTGGAGGGGGGCCAAAAGACCCAGTACTTC. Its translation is CASSLEGGQKTQYF. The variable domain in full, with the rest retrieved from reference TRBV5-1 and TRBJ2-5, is KAGVTQTPRYLIKTRGQQVTLSCSPISGHRSVSWYQQTPGQGLQFLFEYFSETQRNKGNFPGRFSGRQFSNSRSEMNVSTLELGDSALYLCASSLEGGQKTQYFGPGTRLLVL.

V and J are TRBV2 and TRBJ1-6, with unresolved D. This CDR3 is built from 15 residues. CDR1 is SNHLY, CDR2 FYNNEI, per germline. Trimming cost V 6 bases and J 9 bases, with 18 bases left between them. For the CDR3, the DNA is TGTGCCAGCAGGGTTACCGGGCCTGCGCGTTCACCCCTCCACTTT. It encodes CASRVTGPARSPLHF.

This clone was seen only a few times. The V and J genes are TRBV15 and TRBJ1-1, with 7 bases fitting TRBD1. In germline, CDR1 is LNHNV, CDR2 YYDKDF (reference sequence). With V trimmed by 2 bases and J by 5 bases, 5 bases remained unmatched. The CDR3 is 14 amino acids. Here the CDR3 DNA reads TGTGCCACCAGCAGAAACAGGGGAGGTACTGAAGCTTTCTTT. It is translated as CATSRNRGGTEAFF.

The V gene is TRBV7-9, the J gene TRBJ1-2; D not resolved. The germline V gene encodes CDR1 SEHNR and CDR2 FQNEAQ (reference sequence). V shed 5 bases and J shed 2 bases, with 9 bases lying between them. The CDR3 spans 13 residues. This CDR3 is CASSPDLNYGYTF. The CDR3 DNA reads TGTGCCAGCAGCCCTGACTTGAACTATGGCTACACCTTC.